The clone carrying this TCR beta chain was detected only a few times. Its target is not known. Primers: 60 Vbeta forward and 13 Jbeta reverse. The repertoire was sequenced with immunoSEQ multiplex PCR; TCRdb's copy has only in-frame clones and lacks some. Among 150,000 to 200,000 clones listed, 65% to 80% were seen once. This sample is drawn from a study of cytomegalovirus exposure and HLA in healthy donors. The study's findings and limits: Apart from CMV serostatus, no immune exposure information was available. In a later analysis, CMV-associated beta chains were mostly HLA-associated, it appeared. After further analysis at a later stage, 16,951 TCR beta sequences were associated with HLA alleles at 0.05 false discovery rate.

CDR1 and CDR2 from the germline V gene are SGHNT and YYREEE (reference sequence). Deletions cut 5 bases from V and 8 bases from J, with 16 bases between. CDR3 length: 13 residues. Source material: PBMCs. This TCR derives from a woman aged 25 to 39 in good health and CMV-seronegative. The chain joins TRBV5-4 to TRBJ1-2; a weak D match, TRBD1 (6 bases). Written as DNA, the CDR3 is TGTGCCAGCAGGCTTGGGGGCTATTGGGGCTACACCTTC. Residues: CASRLGGYWGYTF.